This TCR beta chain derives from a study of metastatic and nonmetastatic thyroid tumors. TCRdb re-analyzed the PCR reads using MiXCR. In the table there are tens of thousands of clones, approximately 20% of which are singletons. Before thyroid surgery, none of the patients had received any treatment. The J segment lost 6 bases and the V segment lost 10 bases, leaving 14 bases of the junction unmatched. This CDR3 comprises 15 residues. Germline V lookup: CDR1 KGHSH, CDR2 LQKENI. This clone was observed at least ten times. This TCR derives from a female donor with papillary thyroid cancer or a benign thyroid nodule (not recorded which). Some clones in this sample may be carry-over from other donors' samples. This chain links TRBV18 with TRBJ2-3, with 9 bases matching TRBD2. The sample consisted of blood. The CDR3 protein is CATLPGRGGSDTQYF. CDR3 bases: TGTGCCACCCTGCCAGGGCGGGGGGGCTCGGATACGCAGTATTTT.